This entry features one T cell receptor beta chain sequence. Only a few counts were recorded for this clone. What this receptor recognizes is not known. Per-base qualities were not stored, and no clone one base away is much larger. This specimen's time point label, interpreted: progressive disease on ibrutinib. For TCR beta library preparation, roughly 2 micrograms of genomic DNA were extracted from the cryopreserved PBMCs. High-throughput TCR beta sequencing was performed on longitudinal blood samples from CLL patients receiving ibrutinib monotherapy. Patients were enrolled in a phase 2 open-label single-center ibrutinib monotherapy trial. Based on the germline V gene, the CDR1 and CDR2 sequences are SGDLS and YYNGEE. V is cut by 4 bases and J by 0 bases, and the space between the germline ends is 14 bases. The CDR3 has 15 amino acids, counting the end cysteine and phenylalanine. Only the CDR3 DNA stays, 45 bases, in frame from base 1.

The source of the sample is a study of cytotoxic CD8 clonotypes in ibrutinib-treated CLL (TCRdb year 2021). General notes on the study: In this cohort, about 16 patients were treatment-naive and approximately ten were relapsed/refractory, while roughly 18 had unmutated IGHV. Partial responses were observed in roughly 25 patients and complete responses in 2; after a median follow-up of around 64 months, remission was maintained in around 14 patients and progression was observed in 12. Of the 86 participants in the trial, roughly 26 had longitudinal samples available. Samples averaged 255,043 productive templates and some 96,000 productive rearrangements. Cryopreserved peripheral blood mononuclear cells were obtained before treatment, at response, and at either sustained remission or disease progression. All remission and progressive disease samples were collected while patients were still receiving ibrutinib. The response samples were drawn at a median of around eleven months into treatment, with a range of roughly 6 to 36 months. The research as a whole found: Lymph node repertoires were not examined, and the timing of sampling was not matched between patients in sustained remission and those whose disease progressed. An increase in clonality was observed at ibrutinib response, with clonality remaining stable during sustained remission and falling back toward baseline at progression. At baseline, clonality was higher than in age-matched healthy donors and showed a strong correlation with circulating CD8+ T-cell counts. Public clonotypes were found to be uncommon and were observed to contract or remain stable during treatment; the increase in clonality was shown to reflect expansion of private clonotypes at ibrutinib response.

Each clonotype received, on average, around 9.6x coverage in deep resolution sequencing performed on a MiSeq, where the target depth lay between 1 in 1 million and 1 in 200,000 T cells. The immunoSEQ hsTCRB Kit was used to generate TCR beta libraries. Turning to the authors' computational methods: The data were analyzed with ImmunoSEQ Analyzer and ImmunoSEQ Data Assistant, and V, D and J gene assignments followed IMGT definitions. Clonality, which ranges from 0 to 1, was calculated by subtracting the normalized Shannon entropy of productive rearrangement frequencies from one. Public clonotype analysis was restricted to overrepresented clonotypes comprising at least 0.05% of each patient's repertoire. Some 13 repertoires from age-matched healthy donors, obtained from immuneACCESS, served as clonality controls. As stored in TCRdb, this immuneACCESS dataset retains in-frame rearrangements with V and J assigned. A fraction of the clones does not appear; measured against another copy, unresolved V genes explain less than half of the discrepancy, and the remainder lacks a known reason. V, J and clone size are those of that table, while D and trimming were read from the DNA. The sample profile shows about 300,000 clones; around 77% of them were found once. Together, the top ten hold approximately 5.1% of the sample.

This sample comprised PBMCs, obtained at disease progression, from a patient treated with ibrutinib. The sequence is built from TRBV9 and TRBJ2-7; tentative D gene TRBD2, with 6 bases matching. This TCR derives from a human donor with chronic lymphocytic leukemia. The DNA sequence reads TGTGCCAGCAGCCCACTAGCCCACGGCTCCTACGAGCAGTACTTC. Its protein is CASSPLAHGSYEQYF.